This T cell receptor beta chain originates from a study of blood T cell repertoires in COVID-19. About the research overall: Whether acute or convalescent, the COVID-19 samples came from the United States, Italy and Spain.

In this sample, this clone turned up a few times. Authors' analysis steps: Amplification from reference gene primers served as the basis for estimated nucleated cell counts. Assay: immunoSEQ multiplex PCR; the TCRdb copy retains only in-frame clones and omits some. V and J calls and clone size are as listed in that table; D and trimming were resolved from the DNA. The sample consists of roughly 120,000 clones, 75% to 90% of them appearing once. The V end lost 6 bases, the J end lost 6 bases, and 18 bases lay between the germline ends. The CDR3 totals 16 residues. Germline CDR1 reads LNHDA; CDR2 reads SQIVND (reference sequence).

The chain couples TRBV19 to TRBJ1-6; D is uncertain. This TCR came from a woman aged 45-65 years with acute or convalescent COVID-19. The sequenced sample consisted of peripheral blood. CDR3 residues: CASSSSRGSANSPLHF. CDR3 DNA sequence: TGTGCCAGTAGCTCCTCCCGGGGAAGCGCTAATTCACCCCTCCACTTT.